This TCR beta chain was retrieved from a study of T-cell memory formation after mild COVID-19. TCRdb reprocessed the 5' RACE reads via MiXCR and lists one record per CDR3 protein. The sample shows 260,000 or so distinct CDR3 sequences, about a sixth of them seen only once. This receptor was taken from a man between 18 and 35 years old who had mild COVID-19 (a few samples of this study predate the infection). Cell type and time point are not known. The sample consisted of PBMCs or a T cell subset sorted from them (not recorded which).

CDR3 bases: TGTGCCAGCAGCTTAGATATCAGGGTATCGATGAACACTGAAGCTTTCTTT. Protein sequence: CASSLDIRVSMNTEAFF. The chain has TRBV7-8 and TRBJ1-1; TRBD1 is a possible D gene (5 bases). Per the germline V gene, CDR1 is SGHVS and CDR2 is FQNEAQ. The CDR3 is 17 amino acids. Trimming removed 1 base from V and 0 bases from J, with 15 bases in between.